What follows are 29 T cell receptor beta chains derived from one specimen sequenced in a study of CD8 T cells in Susac syndrome. RNA was extracted with the RNeasy kit, and a quantity of roughly 0.45 to 1 ug was reverse transcribed using random hexamers. TCRdb used MiXCR to reprocess the immunoSEQ multiplex PCR reads, holding one entry per CDR3 protein. In the table there are roughly 130,000 distinct CDR3 sequences, around 94% of which are singletons. The sample was CD4+ T cells from PBMCs. The receptors stem from a human donor with multiple sclerosis.

A few counts support this clonotype. The chain combines TRBV7-9 with TRBJ2-1; the D gene is possibly TRBD1 (6 bases). This CDR3 has 15 residues. V dropped 5 bases and J dropped 9 bases, with 20 bases sitting between them. Germline loops: CDR1 SEHNR, CDR2 FQNEAQ (reference sequence). CDR3 sequence: CASSARRTVSGEQFF. For the CDR3, the DNA is TGTGCCAGCAGCGCCCGTCGGACAGTATCTGGTGAGCAGTTCTTC. The full variable domain, rest sourced from reference TRBV7-9 and TRBJ2-1, is DTGVSQNPRHKITKRGQNVTFRCDPISEHNRLYWYRQTLGQGPEFLTYFQNEAQLEKSRLLSDRFSAERPKGSFSTLEIQRTEQGDSAMYLCASSARRTVSGEQFFGPGTRLTVL.

This clonotype was detected once. This sequence joins TRBV12-3 or TRBV12-4 and TRBJ1-4; D possibly corresponds to TRBD1 (5 bases). The V end lost 8 bases, the J end lost 8 bases, and 18 bases lay between the germline ends. The CDR3 contains 14 residues. The CDR3 DNA follows: TGTGCCAGCCACCGACCCTCGGCAGGGGAAAAACTGTTTTTT. Translation gives CASHRPSAGEKLFF.

The chain is built from TRBV23-1 and TRBJ1-2; 12 nucleotides agree with TRBD1. TRBV23-1 is treated as an ORF (open reading frame) with a function not yet certain. The trim removed 4 bases at V and 7 bases at J, leaving 10 bases unmatched. The CDR3 is 16 residues long. The CDR3 sequence is CASSRDRGQRVTGYTF. DNA of the CDR3: TGCGCCAGCAGTCGGGACAGGGGGCAAAGGGTCACTGGCTACACCTTC.

This chain links TRBV6-2 or TRBV6-3 with TRBJ2-2; D gene uncertain. This CDR3 spans 14 amino acids. The V end lost 2 bases, the J end lost 1 base, and 5 bases lay between the germline ends. Per the germline V gene, CDR1 is MNHEY and CDR2 is SVGEGT. CDR3 amino acids: CASSYGKNTGELFF. The CDR3 DNA sequence: TGTGCCAGCAGTTACGGCAAGAACACCGGGGAGCTGTTTTTT.

This chain joins TRBV6-1 and TRBJ1-1, with D perhaps TRBD1 (6 bases). This CDR3 has 15 amino acids. V shed 4 bases and J shed 4 bases, with 16 bases lying between them. The germline CDR1 and CDR2 sequences are MNHNS and SASEGT. This CDR3 reads CASSGPDRLGTEAFF. The CDR3 DNA sequence: TGTGCCAGCAGTGGCCCCGACAGGTTGGGCACTGAAGCTTTCTTT.

This clonotype showed up just once. The genes are TRBV30 and TRBJ2-6, with 8 bases fitting TRBD1. This CDR3 is built from 17 residues. Germline V gives CDR1 GTSNPN, CDR2 SVGIG (reference sequence). Unmatched junction bases numbered 9, after V lost 4 bases and J lost 1 base. This chain's CDR3 is CAWKKRQGTSGANVLTF. In DNA form, the CDR3 reads TGTGCCTGGAAGAAGCGACAGGGGACTTCTGGGGCCAACGTCCTGACTTTC. Variable domain in full (rest from reference TRBV30 and TRBJ2-6): SQTIHQWPATLVQPVGSPLSLECTVEGTSNPNLYWYRQAAGRGLQLLFYSVGIGQISSEVPQNLSASRPQDRQFILSSKKLLLSDSGFYLCAWKKRQGTSGANVLTFGAGSRLTVL.

The V call is TRBV29-1, the J call TRBJ1-1, with no clear D. Germline V lookup: CDR1 SQVTM, CDR2 ANQGSEA. This CDR3 is built from 10 residues. With 3 bases removed from V and 11 bases from J, the gap between germline ends came to 10 bases. Here the CDR3 DNA reads TGCAGCGTTGACGCGGCAGCGGCTTTCTTT. It encodes CSVDAAAAFF.

DNA of the CDR3: TGCGCCAGCAGCCATGATACTATAGCGTTCGGTTACAATGAGCAGTTCTTC. This gives the protein CASSHDTIAFGYNEQFF. The chain uses TRBV4-3 and TRBJ2-1; possible D gene TRBD2, 5 bases. CDR3 length: 17 amino acids. The germline CDR1 and CDR2 sequences are LGHNA and YSLEER. Between the trimmed V and J ends, which lost 3 bases and 4 bases, there was a span of 19 bases.

The J gene is TRBJ2-2, the V gene TRBV4-2; 11 bases align to TRBD1. There are 17 residues in the CDR3. J was trimmed by 0 bases and V by 3 bases; bases with no gene match: 3. The germline V gene encodes CDR1 LGHNA and CDR2 YNFKEQ. The CDR3 is CASSHGQGAANTGELFF. The CDR3, as DNA: TGTGCCAGCAGCCATGGACAGGGGGCGGCGAACACCGGGGAGCTGTTTTTT.

The rearrangement links TRBV7-9 to TRBJ2-2; D gene uncertain. Looked up from germline, CDR1 is SEHNR and CDR2 is FQNEAQ (reference sequence). V was clipped by 6 bases and J by 0 bases, with 5 bases between them. The CDR3 covers 13 residues. The CDR3 nucleotides are TGTGCCAGCAGTGCGTCGAACACCGGGGAGCTGTTTTTT. Residues: CASSASNTGELFF.

This clonotype was found once. The J gene is TRBJ2-7, the V gene TRBV6-5, with D possibly being TRBD1 or TRBD2 (5 bases each). The CDR3 is 13 residues long. Germline V gene lookup returns CDR1 MNHEY and CDR2 SVGAGI. Trimming shortened V by 5 bases and J by 4 bases, and 12 bases separated the two germline ends. The CDR3 is CASSKADTYEQYF. The DNA for the CDR3 is TGTGCCAGCAGTAAAGCGGACACTTACGAGCAGTACTTC.

This chain connects TRBV18 to TRBJ1-2; D remains unclear. The V end was cut by 2 bases, the J end by 8 bases, with 9 bases between. CDR3 length: 12 residues. CDR1 KGHSH and CDR2 LQKENI come from the germline V gene. The CDR3 DNA reads TGTGCCAGCTCACCAGAGGTGGGGGGCTACACCTTC. Translating it yields CASSPEVGGYTF.

In DNA, the CDR3 is TGTGCCAGCGGGAGAAATGAGGACTATGGCTACACCTTC. It is translated as CASGRNEDYGYTF. The chain joins TRBV2 to TRBJ1-2; D is undetermined. The CDR3 sequence is 13 residues long. CDR1 is SNHLY and CDR2 is FYNNEI in the germline V gene. V gave up 8 bases and J gave up 3 bases, with 13 bases separating them.

The chain joins TRBV7-2 to TRBJ1-1; D gene unclear. With 5 bases removed from V and 4 bases from J, the gap between germline ends came to 14 bases. From germline, CDR1 is SGHTA and CDR2 FQGNSA. This CDR3 is 14 amino acids long. The CDR3 loop reads CASSPRQVVTEAFF. DNA of the CDR3: TGTGCCAGCAGCCCGCGACAAGTGGTCACTGAAGCTTTCTTT.

The chain employs TRBV7-2 and TRBJ1-3; D is possibly TRBD1 (5 bases). The germline V gene has CDR1 SGHTA and CDR2 FQGNSA. The CDR3 length is 15 residues. The ends were cut back, 1 base at V and 10 bases at J, with 17 bases in the middle. The chain's CDR3 is CASSLDSGGRETIYF. The CDR3 nucleotides are TGTGCCAGCAGCTTAGACTCGGGGGGTAGAGAAACCATATATTTT.

The chain couples TRBV20-1 to TRBJ2-7; no definite D call. V dropped 3 bases and J dropped 6 bases, with 15 bases sitting between them. This CDR3 comprises 13 residues. Germline values: CDR1 DFQATT, CDR2 SNEGSKA (reference sequence). In DNA form, the CDR3 reads TGCAGTGCTAGGTCCAGCATCCCCTCCGAGCAGTACTTC. It yields the protein CSARSSIPSEQYF.

This CDR3 reads CASSPGTHYKELFF. DNA of the CDR3: TGTGCCAGCAGCCCGGGGACACATTACAAGGAGCTGTTTTTT. This sequence joins TRBV5-8 and TRBJ2-2, with D possibly TRBD1 on 6 matching bases. The CDR3 totals 14 residues. CDR1 and CDR2 from the germline V gene are SGHTS and YDEGEE. The V end lost 4 bases, the J end lost 10 bases, and 17 bases lay between the germline ends.

The rearrangement links TRBV12-3 or TRBV12-4 to TRBJ2-3; possible D gene TRBD2, 5 bases. The V gene lost 5 bases and the J gene lost 1 base, with 7 bases spanning the gap. The CDR3 totals 13 residues. The CDR3 region is CASSSGGTDTQYF. The CDR3 DNA reads as TGTGCCAGCAGTAGCGGAGGCACAGATACGCAGTATTTT.

The CDR3 spells CSVELLAGATYNEQFF. CDR3 DNA: TGCAGCGTTGAACTACTAGCGGGGGCCACTTACAATGAGCAGTTCTTC. The rearrangement joins TRBV29-1 to TRBJ2-1; 11 bases map to TRBD2. The CDR3 has 16 amino acids. CDR1 and CDR2 from the germline V gene are SQVTM and ANQGSEA. J was trimmed by 4 bases and V by 2 bases; bases with no gene match: 7.

The chain combines TRBV6-5 with TRBJ2-3; 9 bases line up with TRBD2. With 4 bases clipped from V and 5 bases from J, the junction kept 10 bases outside the gene matches. The CDR3 spans 16 residues. The germline V gene encodes CDR1 MNHEY and CDR2 SVGAGI. For the CDR3, the DNA is TGTGCCAGCAGTTCGATGACTAGCGGAATCGGAGATACGCAGTATTTT. This translates into CASSSMTSGIGDTQYF.

The V call is TRBV29-1, the J call TRBJ2-5, with D possibly being TRBD2 (6 bases). Germline values: CDR1 SQVTM, CDR2 ANQGSEA. The CDR3 length is 13 residues. Trimming removed 7 bases at V and 3 bases at J, with 15 bases between. The CDR3 loop is CSALLAPEETQYF. The CDR3 nucleotides are TGCAGCGCCCTCCTAGCGCCTGAAGAGACCCAGTACTTC.

This chain connects TRBV9 to TRBJ2-5; D not resolved. V was clipped by 4 bases and J by 5 bases, with 12 bases between them. This CDR3 has 13 amino acids. The germline CDR1 and CDR2 sequences are SGDLS and YYNGEE. CDR3 in amino acids: CASSLKGLETQYF. DNA for the CDR3: TGTGCCAGCAGCCTCAAGGGTCTTGAGACCCAGTACTTC.

The chain joins TRBV7-8 to TRBJ2-7; 7 bases agree with TRBD1. CDR3 size: 15 residues. CDR1 and CDR2 from the germline V gene are SGHVS and FQNEAQ. Trimming removed 0 bases from V and 4 bases from J; junction bases left unmatched: 6. The chain's CDR3 is CASSLAPGQKYEQYF. DNA for the CDR3: TGTGCCAGCAGCTTAGCACCGGGACAGAAATACGAGCAGTACTTC.

The rearrangement links TRBV19 to TRBJ2-4, with 7 bases identical to TRBD1. Trimming removed 6 bases from V and 8 bases from J; junction bases left unmatched: 7. Looked up from germline, CDR1 is LNHDA and CDR2 is SQIVND (reference sequence). The CDR3 has 13 residues. The CDR3 loop reads CASRGTARDIQYF. Here the CDR3 DNA reads TGTGCCAGTAGAGGGACAGCCAGGGACATTCAGTACTTC.

The sample holds one count of this clonotype. The chain uses TRBV18 and TRBJ2-7; D tentatively reads TRBD1 or TRBD2 (6 bases each). Trimming took off 6 bases at V and 3 bases at J, with 12 bases between the two ends. Looked up from germline, CDR1 is KGHSH and CDR2 is LQKENI. The CDR3 extends over 13 amino acids. This CDR3 reads CASSPGANYEQYF. The CDR3 DNA follows: TGTGCCAGCTCCCCGGGGGCGAACTACGAGCAGTACTTC.

This clonotype has only one observation. This rearrangement joins TRBV15 to TRBJ1-6; D possibly corresponds to TRBD1 (5 bases). Germline loops: CDR1 LNHNV, CDR2 YYDKDF (reference sequence). Trimming left V 4 bases short and J 0 bases short, with 10 bases between. The CDR3 contains 16 residues. CDR3 sequence (DNA): TGTGCCACCAGCACCCAGGGCCTCTCCTATAATTCACCCCTCCACTTT. Its protein is CATSTQGLSYNSPLHF.

The J gene is TRBJ2-6, the V gene TRBV19; perhaps TRBD2 as D (8 bases). V dropped 6 bases and J dropped 0 bases, with 21 bases sitting between them. The CDR3 is made up of 19 amino acids. The germline V gene has CDR1 LNHDA and CDR2 SQIVND (reference sequence). Written as DNA, the CDR3 is TGTGCCAGTAGCCTGCGGGGGGACAGAGTTCCCTCTGGGGCCAACGTCCTGACTTTC. Amino acids: CASSLRGDRVPSGANVLTF.

This sequence joins TRBV3-1 and TRBJ1-2; D ambiguous. The CDR3 runs to 14 residues. CDR1 and CDR2 from the germline V gene are LGHDT and YNNKEL (reference sequence). V was cut by 4 bases and J by 7 bases, with 16 bases left in between. This chain's CDR3 is CASSLRILEGGYTF. The CDR3 DNA is TGTGCCAGCAGCCTCCGGATCCTGGAGGGTGGCTACACCTTC.

The gene calls are TRBV29-1 and TRBJ2-7, with TRBD2 identical over 7 bases. Trimming removed 5 bases from V and 3 bases from J; junction bases left unmatched: 10. The germline V gene has CDR1 SQVTM and CDR2 ANQGSEA. CDR3 length equals 14 residues. The CDR3 protein is CSVSHGAGDYEQYF. CDR3 sequence (DNA): TGCAGCGTTAGTCACGGGGCGGGAGACTACGAGCAGTACTTC.